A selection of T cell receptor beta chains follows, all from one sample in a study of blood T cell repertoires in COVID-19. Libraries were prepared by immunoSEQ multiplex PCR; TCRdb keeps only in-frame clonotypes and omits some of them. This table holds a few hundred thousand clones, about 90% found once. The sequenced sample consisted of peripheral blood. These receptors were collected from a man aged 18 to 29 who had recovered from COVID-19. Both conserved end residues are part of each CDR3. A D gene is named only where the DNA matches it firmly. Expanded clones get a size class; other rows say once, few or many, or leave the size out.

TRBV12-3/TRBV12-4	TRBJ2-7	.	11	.	CASSLAREQYF	TGTGCCAGCAGTTTAGCCCGCGAGCAGTACTTC
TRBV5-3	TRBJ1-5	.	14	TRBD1	CARSVTGANQPQHF	TGTGCCAGAAGCGTAACAGGGGCAAATCAGCCCCAGCATTTT
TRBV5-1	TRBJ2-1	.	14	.	CASSLGGSYNEQFF	TGCGCCAGCAGCTTGGGAGGATCCTACAATGAGCAGTTCTTC
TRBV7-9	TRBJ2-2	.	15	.	CASSKGVLNTGELFF	TGTGCCAGCAGCAAGGGGGTACTGAACACCGGGGAGCTGTTTTTT
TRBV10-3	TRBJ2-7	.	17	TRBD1	CAISETPPPTGKYEQYF	TGTGCCATCAGTGAGACGCCGCCGCCGACAGGGAAGTACGAGCAGTACTTC
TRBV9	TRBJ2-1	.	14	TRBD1	CASSVTGGLNEQFF	TGTGCCAGCAGCGTCACAGGGGGCCTTAATGAGCAGTTCTTC
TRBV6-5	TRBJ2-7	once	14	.	CASSYGGTNYEQYF	TGTGCCAGCAGTTACGGCGGGACGAATTACGAGCAGTACTTC
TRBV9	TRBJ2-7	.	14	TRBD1	CASSAGTGVYEQYF	TGTGCCAGTTCAGCCGGGACAGGGGTCTACGAGCAGTACTTC
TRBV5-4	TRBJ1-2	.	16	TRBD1	CASSPAGTGGAVGYTF	TGTGCCAGCAGCCCCGCCGGGACAGGGGGCGCGGTCGGCTACACCTTC
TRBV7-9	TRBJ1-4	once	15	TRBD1	CASSHGQGWDEKLFF	TGTGCCAGCAGCCATGGACAGGGGTGGGATGAAAAACTGTTTTTT
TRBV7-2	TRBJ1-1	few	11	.	CASSFGGEAFF	TGTGCCAGCAGCTTCGGAGGGGAAGCTTTCTTT
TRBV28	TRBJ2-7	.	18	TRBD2	CASREGTSGRLSSYEQYF	TGTGCCAGCAGGGAAGGGACTAGCGGGAGGCTCAGCTCCTACGAGCAGTACTTC
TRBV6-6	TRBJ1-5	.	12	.	CASSYPDQPQHF	TGTGCCAGCAGTTACCCGGATCAGCCCCAGCATTTT
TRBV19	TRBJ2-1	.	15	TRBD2	CASSFIAGGNNEQFF	TGTGCCAGTAGCTTTATAGCGGGAGGCAACAATGAGCAGTTCTTC
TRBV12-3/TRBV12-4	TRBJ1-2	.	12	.	CASSPGIFGYTF	TGTGCCAGCAGTCCAGGGATCTTTGGCTACACCTTC